This T cell receptor beta chain was documented in a study of T cells after yellow fever vaccination. The germline V and J ends were trimmed by 4 bases and 0 bases, with 7 bases remaining between them. The CDR3 is made up of 14 amino acids. Germline V CDR1 and CDR2: SGHTA, FQGNSA. Via MiXCR, TCRdb re-called the 5' RACE reads, giving one row per CDR3 protein. The table includes approximately 240,000 distinct CDR3 sequences, more than 3.5% detected once. This chain uses TRBV7-2 with TRBJ1-3; a weak D match, TRBD1 (5 bases). The sequences come from PBMCs, collected 15 days after the yellow fever booster vaccination. The receptor's source is a man between 18 and 29 years old who received the YFV17D yellow fever vaccine. The CDR3, as DNA: TGTGCCAGCAGCTCGGGGCTCTCTGGAAACACCATATATTTT. Translated, it gives CASSSGLSGNTIYF. The full variable domain, its missing parts supplied by reference TRBV7-2 and TRBJ1-3, is GAGVSQSPSNKVTEKGKDVELRCDPISGHTALYWYRQSLGQGLEFLIYFQGNSAPDKSGLPSDRFSAERTGGSVSTLTIQRTQQEDSAVYLCASSSGLSGNTIYFGEGSWLTVV.